The 6 T cell receptor beta chains listed next were all sequenced from one sample in a study of CD8 T cells in ankylosing spondylitis (dated by TCRdb to the late 2010s). To prepare the library, 5' RACE was applied. Data came from an Illumina HiSeq 2500. Using fastp trimming at Q25 and MiXCR clonotype assembly, TCRdb reanalyzed the public sequencing data and kept in-frame beta chains. Duplicate CDR3 protein sequences are folded into a single record with the most common DNA and genes. This sample comprises more than 150,000 distinct CDR3 sequences, 10% to 15% of them detected only once. About 10% of the sample is held by the ten biggest clonotypes. The material sequenced was blood, either unsorted or a sorted T cell fraction (not recorded which). These receptors all come from a female donor with ankylosing spondylitis or in good health (not recorded which).

This clonotype was observed at least ten times. The rearrangement uses TRBV28 and TRBJ2-1, with 8 bases that match TRBD2. Trimming removed 6 bases from V and 9 bases from J; junction bases left unmatched: 4. This CDR3 region has 12 residues. CDR1 and CDR2 (germline): MDHEN, SYDVKM. CDR3 region: CASRTSGGEQFF. As DNA, the CDR3 is TGTGCCAGCAGAACTAGCGGCGGTGAGCAGTTCTTC.

There are many counts of this clonotype. The chain employs TRBV20-1 and TRBJ2-7, with 9 bases identical to TRBD2. Per germline, CDR1 DFQATT and CDR2 SNEGSKA (reference sequence). The CDR3 is 13 amino acids. The trim removed 6 bases at V and 1 base at J, leaving 4 bases unmatched. The CDR3 reads CSASLAGSYEQYF. The DNA of the CDR3 is TGCAGTGCCAGCCTAGCGGGGTCCTACGAGCAGTACTTC.

This clonotype appeared many times. V is TRBV7-6 and J is TRBJ2-3; D gene unclear. The CDR3 runs to 12 residues. Germline V lookup: CDR1 SGHVS, CDR2 FNYEAQ. The V gene lost 5 bases and the J gene lost 8 bases, with 11 bases spanning the gap. Written as DNA, the CDR3 is TGTGCCAGCAGCCACGAACCGGGTACGCAGTATTTT. As protein: CASSHEPGTQYF.

V gene TRBV6-2 or TRBV6-3 combines with J gene TRBJ2-2; TRBD1 or TRBD2 may be the D gene (5 bases each). CDR1 and CDR2 from the germline V gene are MNHEY and SVGEGT. The CDR3 totals 17 residues. Trimming cost V 7 bases and J 0 bases, with 18 bases left between them. CDR3 loop: CASTQRGVGANTGELFF. The CDR3 DNA reads TGTGCCAGCACCCAGAGGGGAGTAGGGGCGAACACCGGGGAGCTGTTTTTT.

CDR3 in amino acids: CASSYGSDYGYTF. The CDR3, as DNA: TGTGCCAGCAGCTACGGGTCCGACTATGGCTACACCTTC. The chain couples TRBV7-8 to TRBJ1-2; D ambiguous. V lost 4 bases, J lost 3 bases, and 9 bases lay in between. CDR1 is SGHVS, CDR2 FQNEAQ, per germline. The CDR3 is 13 residues long.

This clonotype was detected many times. The chain combines TRBV12-3 or TRBV12-4 with TRBJ2-7; D is uncertain. Deletions cut 6 bases from V and 6 bases from J, with 12 bases between. This CDR3 has 12 residues. CDR3 nucleotide sequence: TGTGCCAGCAGGGGGAACCTAGGCGAGCAGTACTTC. Protein sequence: CASRGNLGEQYF.